One T cell receptor (beta chain) is described in this entry. Its specificity is not known. The source of the sample is a study of response to subunit inactivated influenza vaccine. Whole-study findings and limits: New T cells are recruited in small numbers by each seasonal influenza vaccination, according to the authors' suggestion.

The V gene's germline CDR1 is SGHNT and CDR2 YYREEE (reference sequence). The trim removed 4 bases at V and 1 base at J, leaving 8 bases unmatched. CDR3 length: 16 residues. Via MiXCR, TCRdb re-called the RT-PCR reads, giving one row per CDR3 protein. This table holds fewer than 550,000 distinct CDR3 sequences, about 25% found once. The sequence was obtained from a man in his fifties who received an inactivated influenza vaccine. Sequenced material: CD4+ T cells sorted from PBMCs, taken less than 6 days after vaccination. The V gene is TRBV5-4, the J gene TRBJ2-1; 7 nucleotides line up with TRBD1. CDR3 in amino acids: CASSPSGTASYNEQFF. For the CDR3, the DNA is TGTGCCAGCAGCCCATCCGGGACAGCTTCCTACAATGAGCAGTTCTTC.